This TCR beta chain was observed in a study of T cells in narcolepsy. Study-wide background: Donors had narcolepsy type 1 or type 2, or were healthy controls.

Clones were read by immunoSEQ multiplex PCR, and TCRdb kept only the in-frame ones, dropping some. Of approximately 32,000 clones in the sample, roughly four fifths were seen once. Sample: CD45RA- memory CD4+ T cells from PBMCs. The receptor was derived from a human donor with narcolepsy.

CDR3 DNA: TGCAGCGCCAACCCCACAGATACGCAGTATTTT. It yields the protein CSANPTDTQYF. This chain links TRBV29-1 with TRBJ2-3; no reliable D call. The V and J ends lost 7 bases and 2 bases respectively, with 7 bases between them. CDR3 length: 11 amino acids. CDR1 SQVTM and CDR2 ANQGSEA come from the germline V gene.